This TCR beta chain was identified in a study of T cell repertoires in cytomegalovirus infection. Study in general: Well-studied HLA-B-restricted epitopes and recently identified HLA-C-restricted epitopes of CMV were both used in the study. Public TCR beta signatures marked donors with CMV infection and the matching HLA.

In TCRdb, the reads were re-called with MiXCR into one record per CDR3 protein. Among about 770,000 distinct CDR3 sequences listed, about 29% were seen once. V was clipped by 5 bases and J by 1 base, with 11 bases between them. Germline CDR1 and CDR2: MNHNY and SVGAGI (reference sequence). This CDR3 is 14 amino acids long. With respect to this clonotype: Its antigen is not known.

Findings and caveats of the study: Summed frequency of public TCR beta families distinguished CMV carriers with the relevant HLA. Dominating the ex vivo response were TCR beta clonotypes that were CMV-specific and HLA-C-restricted.

The receptor was isolated from a human donor in good health (CMV status not recorded). Some clones in this sample may be carry-over from other donors' samples. The sequencing used cultured CD8+ T cells from PBMCs, collected from culture after CMV antigen stimulation. This chain joins TRBV6-6 and TRBJ1-2, with a tentative D call TRBD1 (6 bases). The CDR3 region is CASSHGQINYGYTF. In DNA, the CDR3 is TGTGCCAGCAGTCACGGACAGATTAACTATGGCTACACCTTC.